The 8 T cell receptor beta chains in this list originate from one sample, sequenced in a study of cytomegalovirus exposure and HLA in healthy donors (dated by TCRdb to 2015 to 2018). Library preparation was by the immunoSEQ multiplex PCR assay. For the multiplex PCR, a mixture combining 60 forward primers for TCR Vbeta segments and 13 reverse primers for TCR Jbeta segments was used. TCRdb holds this immuneACCESS table with in-frame rearrangements only. Some clones are missing; in checked studies, unresolved V genes explain under half, and the rest has no known cause. The table kept for this sample lists 100,000 to 150,000 clones. About 1.4% of the sample belongs to the ten largest clones. Source material: PBMCs. These receptors all come from a woman between 40 and 55 years old in good health and CMV-seronegative.

The V call is TRBV20-1, the J call TRBJ1-1; D gene ambiguous. Trimming stripped 6 bases from V and 3 bases from J, with 5 bases between. CDR1 DFQATT and CDR2 SNEGSKA come from the germline V gene (reference sequence). The CDR3 sequence is 10 residues long. The CDR3 loop reads CSAAHTEAFF. The CDR3 DNA reads TGCAGTGCAGCCCACACTGAAGCTTTCTTT.

This rearrangement joins TRBV4-3 to TRBJ2-2; D perhaps matches TRBD1 (6 bases). This CDR3 has 17 residues. V was trimmed by 1 base and J by 2 bases, leaving 14 bases between them. Germline values: CDR1 LGHNA, CDR2 YSLEER. The CDR3: CASSQAARQANTGELFF. CDR3 nucleotides: TGCGCCAGCAGCCAAGCGGCCAGACAGGCAAACACCGGGGAGCTGTTTTTT.

This chain links TRBV14 with TRBJ2-7, with D uncertain. V lost 1 base and J lost 8, with 12 bases in between. The CDR3 runs to 13 residues. Per the germline V gene, CDR1 is SGHDN and CDR2 is FVKESK. The CDR3 DNA reads TGTGCCAGCAGCCAAGGTGTACAATCGAAGCAGTACTTC. Amino acids: CASSQGVQSKQYF.

The chain uses TRBV5-1 and TRBJ1-2, with TRBD1 matching 10 bases. Losses at the gene ends were 4 bases for V and 7 bases for J; bases not matched to a gene: 4. The germline V gene encodes CDR1 SGHRS and CDR2 YFSETQ. The CDR3 runs to 13 residues. The CDR3 loop is CASSPDRGPGYTF. As DNA, the CDR3 is TGCGCCAGCAGCCCCGACAGGGGGCCTGGCTACACCTTC.

The gene calls are TRBV15 and TRBJ1-1; maybe TRBD1 (6 bases). CDR3 length: 14 residues. Germline assignment: CDR1 LNHNV and CDR2 YYDKDF (reference sequence). Trimming removed 0 bases from V and 1 base from J, with 6 bases in between. DNA for the CDR3: TGTGCCACCAGCAGAGACAGGGGGAACACTGAAGCTTTCTTT. It encodes CATSRDRGNTEAFF.

V usage is TRBV10-3 and J usage is TRBJ1-1, with 11 positions matching TRBD1. The J segment lost 3 bases and the V segment lost 4 bases, leaving 4 bases of the junction unmatched. Germline loops: CDR1 ENHRY, CDR2 SYGVKD. This CDR3 is built from 15 residues. The DNA for the CDR3 is TGTGCCATCAGTGGGGGACAGGGGGGGGACACTGAAGCTTTCTTT. Translating it yields CAISGGQGGDTEAFF.

The J gene is TRBJ1-1, the V gene TRBV7-2; 8 bases are a match to TRBD1. CDR1 is SGHTA, CDR2 FQGNSA, per germline. This CDR3 has 14 residues. V dropped 5 bases and J dropped 4; count of bases not matched to a gene: 6. CDR3: CASSQNGQGTEAFF. DNA for the CDR3: TGTGCCAGCAGCCAAAACGGACAGGGCACTGAAGCTTTCTTT. Full variable domain (outside the CDR3, taken from reference TRBV7-2 and TRBJ1-1): GAGVSQSPSNKVTEKGKDVELRCDPISGHTALYWYRQSLGQGLEFLIYFQGNSAPDKSGLPSDRFSAERTGGSVSTLTIQRTQQEDSAVYLCASSQNGQGTEAFFGQGTRLTVV.

The DNA of the CDR3 is TGTGCCAGCAGTCCCGACAGGGATTATGGCTACACCTTC. It is translated as CASSPDRDYGYTF. The gene calls are TRBV28 and TRBJ1-2; 7 nucleotides match TRBD1. The J segment lost 5 bases and the V segment lost 5 bases, leaving 5 bases of the junction unmatched. The length of the CDR3 is 13 residues. The germline V gene has CDR1 MDHEN and CDR2 SYDVKM.